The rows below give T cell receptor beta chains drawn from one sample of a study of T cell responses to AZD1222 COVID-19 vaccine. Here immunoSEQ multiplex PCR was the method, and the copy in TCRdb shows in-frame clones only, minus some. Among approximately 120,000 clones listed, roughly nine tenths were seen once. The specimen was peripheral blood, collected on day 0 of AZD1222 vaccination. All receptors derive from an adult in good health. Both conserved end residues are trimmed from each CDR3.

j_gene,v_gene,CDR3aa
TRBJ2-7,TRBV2,ASRYEFYEQY
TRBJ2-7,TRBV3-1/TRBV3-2,ASSPRAKGYEQY
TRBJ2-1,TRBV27,ASGGQGAYNEQF
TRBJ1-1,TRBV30,AWSPRTSRAFVPEAF
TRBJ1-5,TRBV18,ASSPFPGGEWSNQPQH
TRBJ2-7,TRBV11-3,ASSSIGTLGGEQY
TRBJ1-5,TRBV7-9,ASSLGGSQPQH
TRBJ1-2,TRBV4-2,ASSQPGQRYYGYT
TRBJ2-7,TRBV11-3,ASSRDRNSYEQY
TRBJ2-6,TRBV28,ASSTGANVLT
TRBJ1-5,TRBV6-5,ATPPRDRDQPQH
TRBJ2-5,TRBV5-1,ASSLAASRETQY
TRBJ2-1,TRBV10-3,AIGIGDEQF
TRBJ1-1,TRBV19,ASSQGGNMNTEAF
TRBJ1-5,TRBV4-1,ASSQEGGGPNQPQH
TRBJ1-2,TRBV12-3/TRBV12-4,ASSGGYYGYT
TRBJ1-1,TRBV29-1,STRQGTLNTEAF